This passage covers 11 T cell receptor beta chains from one sample sequenced in a study of PD-L1 blockade in urothelial cancer. Data came from immunoSEQ multiplex PCR; TCRdb stores just in-frame clones and leaves some out. The sample carries 100,000 or so clones, approximately 85% recorded once. The sequences come from PBMCs, collected around atezolizumab (anti-PD-L1) treatment. Receptor source: a man in his fifties with urothelial cancer.

This chain joins TRBV19 and TRBJ1-4, with 8 bases fitting TRBD1. The CDR3 extends over 15 amino acids. CDR1 is LNHDA and CDR2 is SQIVND in the germline V gene (reference sequence). Germline trimming cut 2 bases from V and 3 bases from J; bases unmatched to any gene: 2. The chain's CDR3 is CASSIQGAPNEKLFF. CDR3 nucleotide sequence: TGTGCCAGTAGTATACAGGGGGCGCCTAATGAAAAACTGTTTTTT.

This clone was observed once. The chain carries TRBV27 and TRBJ2-5; possibly TRBD2 for D (6 bases). The CDR3 runs to 13 residues. V lost 6 bases and J lost 0, with 8 bases in between. The V gene's germline CDR1 is MNHEY and CDR2 SMNVEV (reference sequence). CDR3 sequence (DNA): TGTGCCAGCAGGGGACTGTACCAAGAGACCCAGTACTTC. This codes for CASRGLYQETQYF.

The rearrangement uses TRBV5-1 and TRBJ2-3; 10 bases are a match to TRBD2. Per germline, CDR1 SGHRS and CDR2 YFSETQ. J lost 6 bases, V lost 0 bases, and 7 bases had no gene match. This CDR3 is built from 16 residues. The CDR3 region is CASSLGSGRVGDTQYF. DNA for the CDR3: TGCGCCAGCAGCTTGGGCAGCGGGAGGGTTGGTGATACGCAGTATTTT.

V and J are TRBV10-3 and TRBJ1-2; 10 bases are a match to TRBD1. The CDR3 loop spans 15 amino acids. After removal of 4 bases from V and 7 bases from J, the junction contained 9 bases not matched to a gene. Germline loops: CDR1 ENHRY, CDR2 SYGVKD. The CDR3 bases are TGTGCCATCAGTGCGAACGACAGGGGGCCTGCTGGCTACACCTTC. This translates into CAISANDRGPAGYTF.

The V call is TRBV7-9, the J call TRBJ2-7, with a possible D match to TRBD1 (5 bases). V was cut by 5 bases and J by 6 bases, with 14 bases left in between. This CDR3 region has 13 residues. Germline V gene lookup returns CDR1 SEHNR and CDR2 FQNEAQ (reference sequence). DNA of the CDR3: TGTGCCAGCAGCCCCACAGGCCCAGGCGAGCAGTACTTC. Translation: CASSPTGPGEQYF.

The chain recombines TRBV11-1 with TRBJ2-5; the D is unclear. Germline values: CDR1 SGHAT, CDR2 FQDESV (reference sequence). The CDR3 consists of 15 residues. Trimming took off 5 bases at V and 5 bases at J, with 18 bases between the two ends. DNA of the CDR3: TGTGCCAGCAGCCAACCCCGCCAACCCGGGGAGACCCAGTACTTC. It specifies CASSQPRQPGETQYF. Drawing the rest from reference TRBV11-1 and TRBJ2-5, the complete variable domain is EAEVAQSPRYKITEKSQAVAFWCDPISGHATLYWYRQILGQGPELLVQFQDESVVDDSQLPKDRFSAERLKGVDSTLKIQPAELGDSAMYLCASSQPRQPGETQYFGPGTRLLVL.

To note about this clone: This same CDR3 is encoded by further DNA sequences in the sample. The chain links TRBV6-1 to TRBJ2-5, with a weak D call TRBD2 (6 bases). Germline CDR1 is MNHNS and CDR2 is SASEGT. Trimming cost V 6 bases and J 4 bases, with 12 bases left between them. The CDR3 covers 13 residues. The CDR3 sequence is CASRRGGGETQYF. DNA for the CDR3: TGTGCCAGCAGGCGGGGTGGGGGAGAGACCCAGTACTTC.

This clone was recorded a few times. The identical CDR3 is also encoded by other nucleotide sequences in the sample. The chain links TRBV5-1 to TRBJ2-5; D is possibly TRBD2 (6 bases). Germline V lookup: CDR1 SGHRS, CDR2 YFSETQ. V was trimmed by 4 bases and J by 2 bases, leaving 12 bases between them. CDR3 length equals 14 residues. CDR3 residues: CASSPSRGQETQYF. The CDR3 nucleotides are TGCGCCAGCAGCCCAAGTCGGGGGCAAGAGACCCAGTACTTC.

This clone was counted once. The chain carries TRBV5-5 and TRBJ1-5; perhaps TRBD1 as D (6 bases). Germline V gives CDR1 SGHKS, CDR2 YYEKEE (reference sequence). Deletions cut 5 bases from V and 8 bases from J, with 23 bases between. This CDR3 is 16 amino acids long. The CDR3 reads CASRTEGGDTVEPQHF. CDR3 coding DNA: TGTGCCAGCAGAACCGAGGGGGGGGACACCGTTGAGCCCCAGCATTTT. Using reference TRBV5-5 and TRBJ1-5 for the parts outside the CDR3, the full variable domain is DAGVTQSPTHLIKTRGQQVTLRCSPISGHKSVSWYQQVLGQGPQFIFQYYEKEERGRGNFPDRFSARQFPNYSSELNVNALLLGDSALYLCASRTEGGDTVEPQHFGDGTRLSIL.

This clone turned up a few times. This chain's CDR3 is CASSMGGSSYNSPLHF. CDR3 in DNA: TGTGCCAGTAGTATGGGGGGGAGCTCCTATAATTCACCCCTCCACTTT. The gene calls are TRBV19 and TRBJ1-6; maybe TRBD1 (5 bases). The CDR3 contains 16 residues. V dropped 3 bases and J dropped 0 bases, with 9 bases sitting between them. Germline V gene sequence: CDR1 LNHDA, CDR2 SQIVND (reference sequence).

This rearrangement joins TRBV6-6 to TRBJ1-3, with TRBD1 matching over 7 bases. Trimming removed 6 bases from V and 7 bases from J; junction bases left unmatched: 9. The germline gives CDR1 MNHNY, CDR2 SVGAGI (reference sequence). There are 14 residues in the CDR3. Here the CDR3 DNA reads TGTGCCAGCAGGGCAGGGACAGCCCCTAACACCATATATTTT. Amino acid sequence: CASRAGTAPNTIYF.